A single sample is the source of the 6 T cell receptor beta chains below, sequenced in a study of T cell repertoires in cytomegalovirus infection (dated by TCRdb to between 2018 and 2021). TCRdb shows the sequencer as Illumina HiSeq 1500. The public reads were quality trimmed at Q25 with fastp and then assembled into clones with MiXCR by TCRdb, keeping productive beta chains. Merged by CDR3 protein, the rows form single entries marked with the most common genes and DNA. Across this sample there are around 450,000 distinct CDR3 sequences, with approximately 10% seen only once. About a tenth of the sample is held by the ten biggest clonotypes. The sequencing sample was made of PBMCs. These receptors were taken from a human donor in good health (CMV status not recorded). Some clones in this sample may be carry-over from other donors' samples.

The sample holds many counts of this clonotype. The chain links TRBV6-2 or TRBV6-3 to TRBJ1-6, with TRBD1 identical over 8 bases. With V trimmed by 2 bases and J by 7 bases, 7 bases remained unmatched. Germline V gene data show CDR1 as MNHEY and CDR2 as SVGEGT. The CDR3 runs to 16 residues. The CDR3 nucleotides are TGTGCCAGCAGTTACCTCCCGACAGGGGCAAATTCACCCCTCCACTTT. Its protein is CASSYLPTGANSPLHF.

This clonotype was detected many times. This sequence joins TRBV4-1 and TRBJ1-6; 7 nucleotides line up with TRBD1. Per germline, CDR1 MGHRA and CDR2 YSYEKL. Unmatched junction bases numbered 7, after V lost 4 bases and J lost 7 bases. The CDR3 has 15 residues. CDR3 amino acids: CASSPTDRRNSPLHF. CDR3 nucleotides: TGCGCCAGCAGCCCAACGGACAGGAGGAATTCACCCCTCCACTTT.

This clonotype was counted between two and nine times. The genes are TRBV12-3 or TRBV12-4 and TRBJ2-1; D gene uncertain. This CDR3 comprises 14 residues. V dropped 4 bases and J dropped 3 bases, with 10 bases sitting between them. This CDR3 is CASSWQSSYNEQFF. CDR3 bases: TGTGCCAGCAGTTGGCAGAGCAGCTACAATGAGCAGTTCTTC.

This clonotype was counted at least ten times. The chain uses TRBV12-3 or TRBV12-4 and TRBJ2-1; TRBD1 is a possible D gene (5 bases). The length of the CDR3 is 13 residues. The germline V and J ends were trimmed by 11 bases and 6 bases, with 17 bases remaining between them. DNA of the CDR3: TGTGCCCTCAGGGAAAAAGTGGGCAATGAGCAGTTCTTC. As protein: CALREKVGNEQFF.

The V and J genes are TRBV11-2 and TRBJ2-3; 14 nucleotides match TRBD2. CDR3 length: 18 amino acids. J gave up 3 bases and V 4 bases, and 9 bases lay outside the gene matches. The germline gives CDR1 SGHAT, CDR2 FQNNGV. CDR3 protein: CASSSLRLAGGPTDTQYF. The CDR3 DNA sequence: TGTGCCAGCAGCTCCCTGAGACTAGCGGGGGGGCCGACAGATACGCAGTATTTT.

This clonotype was counted ten times or more. The chain couples TRBV11-2 to TRBJ1-1; a weak D match, TRBD1 (5 bases). V was cut by 5 bases and J by 1 base, with 14 bases left in between. The CDR3 loop spans 15 amino acids. CDR1 and CDR2 (germline): SGHAT, FQNNGV. CDR3 in DNA: TGTGCCAGCAGCGTCTTGAGGGGAACGAACACTGAAGCTTTCTTT. Its protein product is CASSVLRGTNTEAFF.